This is a list of T cell receptor beta chains from one sample in a study of blood T cell repertoires in COVID-19. Only in-frame clones appear in the TCRdb table, and some are missing; sequencing was by immunoSEQ multiplex PCR. The data hold about 250,000 clones, with nearly 90% observed a single time. Sequenced material: peripheral blood. The origin of the receptors is a young man with active or convalescent COVID-19. Each CDR3 is given with its conserved first and last residue.

>TRBV28|TRBJ1-3
CASSSPGNTIYF
>TRBV6-4|TRBJ2-7
CASSPYRQGGNYEQYF
>TRBV18|TRBJ2-2
CASSPLPGNTGELFF
>TRBV3-1/TRBV3-2|TRBJ2-1
CASSQRGRGQFF
>TRBV2|TRBJ2-3
CASRDQGTDTQYF
>TRBV28|TRBJ1-5
CATRGWGQPQHF
>TRBV2|TRBJ2-1
CASIGGAHNEQFF
>TRBV6-5|TRBJ1-1
CASNYGGGDTEAFF
>TRBV5-1|TRBJ2-1
CASSLVGQLYNEQFF
>TRBV15|TRBJ2-1
CATSRMTSGGSYNEQFF
>TRBV29-1|TRBJ2-1
CSVEFLFNEQFF
>TRBV28|TRBJ1-4
CASSSSGTGSEKLFF
>TRBV4-3|TRBJ1-4
CASSRNRLPDEKLFF
>TRBV7-3|TRBJ1-2
CASSPRGQGDGYTF
>TRBV6-5|TRBJ2-5
CASSYSSAGGRETQYF
>TRBV5-1|TRBJ2-5
CASSTTGHRETQYF
>TRBV5-4|TRBJ2-7
CASSGGQGGPYEQYF
>TRBV28|TRBJ1-1
CASHPATGSNTEAFF
>TRBV15|TRBJ1-5
CATSRDRGLYQPQHF
>TRBV7-9|TRBJ2-1
CASSFGGTGWNEQFF
>TRBV5-6|TRBJ1-1
CASSLGQTEAFF
>TRBV6-5|TRBJ1-5
CASSRFGDGNQPQHF
>TRBV6-2/TRBV6-3|TRBJ1-1
CASSYGQGALRNTEAFF
>TRBV5-1|TRBJ2-3
CASSLMRDSTTQYF
>TRBV7-2|TRBJ1-1
CASSLVTGARSTEAFF
>TRBV4-3|TRBJ1-2
CASSQGLQGTYGYTF
>TRBV7-8|TRBJ1-5
CASSFNPGQIFFSNQPQHF
>TRBV6-5|TRBJ1-5
CASTVRALRNQPQHF
>TRBV11-2|TRBJ1-1
CASSNIDRGGTEAFF
>TRBV18|TRBJ2-3
CASSGSGSERVKADTQYF
>TRBV30|TRBJ2-5
CAWSGYRGQLQETQYF
>TRBV10-1|TRBJ2-1
CASSGGLDGNEQFF
>TRBV24-1|TRBJ2-1
CATSDSWTSTYNEQFF
>TRBV27|TRBJ1-2
CASTGPYGYTF
>TRBV28|TRBJ2-3
CASSPRQGGDTQYF
>TRBV25-1|TRBJ1-1
CASSDGDTGFVAFF
>TRBV7-9|TRBJ2-1
CASSTAGYEQFF
>TRBV28|TRBJ2-5
CASRGSQREGRETQYF
>TRBV9|TRBJ1-2
CASSVSSGTNYGYTF
>TRBV7-8|TRBJ2-1
CASSRGQGGKGEQFF
>TRBV4-1|TRBJ2-7
CASRFRGLAGPYEQYF
>TRBV2|TRBJ1-5
CASSETPGTPQHF
>TRBV5-1|TRBJ2-5
CASGAGTYQETQYF
>TRBV27|TRBJ2-3
CASSPRGLAGGIWKSDTQYF
>TRBV27|TRBJ2-1
CASSLFSSSGRAGRGTNEQFF
>TRBV6-2/TRBV6-3|TRBJ2-1
CASSAGTSGGLWDEQFF
>TRBV7-9|TRBJ2-7
CASSLASGEQYF
>TRBV4-1|TRBJ2-5
CASSQDLLAYETQYF
>TRBV3-1/TRBV3-2|TRBJ1-2
CASSQETGGGYGYTF
>TRBV4-2|TRBJ2-1
CASSHETSGGNEQFF